A single sample gave rise to the 8 T cell receptor beta chains below, sequenced in a study of T cell repertoires in cytomegalovirus infection. Using its own MiXCR run on the reads, TCRdb lists one record per CDR3 protein. The sample has about 320,000 distinct CDR3 sequences; around 9.5% are singletons. The sample taken for sequencing was PBMCs. Receptors were obtained from a human donor in good health (CMV status not recorded). Some clones in this sample may be carry-over from other donors' samples.

This clonotype was observed a few times. The chain recombines TRBV7-9 with TRBJ2-2; the D gene is possibly TRBD2 (5 bases). The CDR3 totals 24 residues. Looked up from germline, CDR1 is SEHNR and CDR2 is FQNEAQ (reference sequence). V lost 1 base and J lost 2, with 35 bases in between. The CDR3 DNA sequence: TGTGCCAGCAGCTTAGTCGTAGAGGGATTCGTGTTGCCCCCCCGCCACCACAACACCGGGGAGCTGTTTTTT. The encoded protein is CASSLVVEGFVLPPRHHNTGELFF.

The genes are TRBV6-2 or TRBV6-3 and TRBJ2-4, with 13 bases fitting TRBD2. J was trimmed by 0 bases and V by 4 bases; bases with no gene match: 9. Looked up from germline, CDR1 is MNHEY and CDR2 is SVGEGT. The CDR3 has 19 amino acids. Here the CDR3 reads CASSSGRTSGRVAKNIQYF. The CDR3 DNA is TGTGCCAGCAGTTCCGGTAGAACTAGCGGGAGGGTAGCCAAAAACATTCAGTACTTC.

This chain connects TRBV28 to TRBJ2-7, with 7 bases fitting TRBD1. Trimming took 6 bases from V and 4 from J; bases not matched to a gene: 12. CDR1 is MDHEN and CDR2 is SYDVKM in the germline V gene. The CDR3 sequence is 15 residues long. This chain's CDR3 is CASRRRDRGIYEQYF. CDR3 sequence (DNA): TGTGCCAGCAGACGCCGGGACAGAGGGATATACGAGCAGTACTTC.

This clonotype was detected only a few times. The chain carries TRBV7-2 and TRBJ2-7; D is unresolved. Trimming took off 3 bases at V and 3 bases at J, with 9 bases between the two ends. This CDR3 has 13 residues. CDR1 and CDR2 (germline): SGHTA, FQGNSA. As DNA, the CDR3 is TGTGCCAGCAGCTTCGGATCCCGCTACGAGCAGTACTTC. Its translation: CASSFGSRYEQYF.

This clonotype was counted at least ten times. This chain uses TRBV4-3 with TRBJ2-3; a weak D match, TRBD1 (6 bases). Germline loops: CDR1 LGHNA, CDR2 YSLEER. The germline V and J ends were trimmed by 3 bases and 3 bases, with 13 bases remaining between them. This CDR3 contains 15 residues. The CDR3: CASSHRTVGTDTQYF. The DNA for the CDR3 is TGCGCCAGCAGCCACCGGACAGTCGGGACAGATACGCAGTATTTT.

V is TRBV5-4 and J is TRBJ2-5; no clear D. This CDR3 has 13 amino acids. Germline V gene data show CDR1 as SGHNT and CDR2 as YYREEE (reference sequence). Trimming took 0 bases from V and 5 from J, leaving 8 bases between them. DNA for the CDR3: TGTGCCAGCAGCTTGGAAGAGTGGGAGACCCAGTACTTC. It translates to CASSLEEWETQYF.

This clonotype was seen repeatedly, ten times or more. DNA of the CDR3: TGTGCCAGCAGTTACCCTGGGGCCAACGTCCTGACTTTC. Translated: CASSYPGANVLTF. V gene TRBV6-2 or TRBV6-3 combines with J gene TRBJ2-6, with D unclear. This CDR3 region has 13 residues. Per germline, CDR1 MNHEY and CDR2 SVGEGT. The ends were cut back, 2 bases at V and 2 bases at J, with 1 base in the middle.

This clonotype was seen many times. DNA for the CDR3: TGTGCCAACGCCGGGACTCCGAGGGGGACCCAGTACTTC. Its protein product is CANAGTPRGTQYF. The genes are TRBV6-2 or TRBV6-3 and TRBJ2-5; D is possibly TRBD2 (6 bases). Per the germline V gene, CDR1 is MNHEY and CDR2 is SVGEGT. Trimming pared 10 bases from V and 7 bases from J, leaving 19 bases between. The CDR3 has 13 amino acids.